This T cell receptor (beta chain) was sequenced during a study of cytomegalovirus exposure and HLA in healthy donors. The PCR used 60 Vbeta and 13 Jbeta primers. The method was immunoSEQ multiplex PCR; TCRdb's version includes in-frame clones alone and lacks a portion of them. The table shows 150,000 to 200,000 clones, with approximately 70% occurring only once. This receptor was obtained from a man aged 18-30 years in good health and CMV-seropositive. The specimen was PBMCs.

The CDR3 reads CASSLDRLSNQPQHF. CDR3 nucleotide sequence: TGTGCCAGCAGCCTCGACAGGCTTAGCAATCAGCCCCAGCATTTT. The chain combines TRBV14 with TRBJ1-5; TRBD1 might be the D (6 bases). CDR3 length: 15 amino acids. Germline CDR1 reads SGHDN; CDR2 reads FVKESK. V lost 4 bases and J 0 bases, leaving 10 bases between the germline ends.